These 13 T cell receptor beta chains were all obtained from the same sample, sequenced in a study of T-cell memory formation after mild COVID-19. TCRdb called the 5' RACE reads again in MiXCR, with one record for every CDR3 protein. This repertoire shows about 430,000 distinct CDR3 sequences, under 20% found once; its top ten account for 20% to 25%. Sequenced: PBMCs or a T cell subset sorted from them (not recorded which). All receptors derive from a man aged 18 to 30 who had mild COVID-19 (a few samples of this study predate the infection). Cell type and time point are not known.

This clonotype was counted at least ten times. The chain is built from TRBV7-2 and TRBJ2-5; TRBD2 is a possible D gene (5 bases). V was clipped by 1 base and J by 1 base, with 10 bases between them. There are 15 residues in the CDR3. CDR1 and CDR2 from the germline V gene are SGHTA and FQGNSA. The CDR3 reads CASSLGSGIQETQYF. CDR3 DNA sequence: TGTGCCAGCAGCTTAGGGTCGGGGATCCAAGAGACCCAGTACTTC.

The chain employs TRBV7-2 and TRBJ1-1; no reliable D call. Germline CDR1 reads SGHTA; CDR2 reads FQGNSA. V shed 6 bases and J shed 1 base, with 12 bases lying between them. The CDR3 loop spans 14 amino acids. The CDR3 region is CASRSRARNTEAFF. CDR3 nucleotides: TGTGCCAGCAGATCCCGGGCCAGGAACACTGAAGCTTTCTTT.

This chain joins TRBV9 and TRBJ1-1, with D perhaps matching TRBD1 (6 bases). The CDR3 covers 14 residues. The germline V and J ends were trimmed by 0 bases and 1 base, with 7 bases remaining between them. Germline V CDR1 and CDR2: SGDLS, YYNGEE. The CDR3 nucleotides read TGTGCCAGCAGCGTAGAGGGGGGGAACACTGAAGCTTTCTTT. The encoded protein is CASSVEGGNTEAFF.

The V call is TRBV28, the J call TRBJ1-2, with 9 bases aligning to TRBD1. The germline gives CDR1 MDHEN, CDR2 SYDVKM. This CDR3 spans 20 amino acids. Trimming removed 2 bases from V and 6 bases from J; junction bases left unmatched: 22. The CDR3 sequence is CASSLVQGAMVGGLIDGYTF. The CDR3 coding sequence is TGTGCCAGCAGTTTAGTACAGGGGGCGATGGTCGGGGGCTTAATTGATGGCTACACCTTC.

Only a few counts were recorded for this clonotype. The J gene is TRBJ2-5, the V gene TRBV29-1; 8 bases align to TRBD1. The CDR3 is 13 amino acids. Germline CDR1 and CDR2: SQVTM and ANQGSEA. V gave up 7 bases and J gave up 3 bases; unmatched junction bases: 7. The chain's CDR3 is CSGRQGRKETQYF. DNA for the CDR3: TGCAGCGGGAGACAGGGGAGGAAAGAGACCCAGTACTTC.

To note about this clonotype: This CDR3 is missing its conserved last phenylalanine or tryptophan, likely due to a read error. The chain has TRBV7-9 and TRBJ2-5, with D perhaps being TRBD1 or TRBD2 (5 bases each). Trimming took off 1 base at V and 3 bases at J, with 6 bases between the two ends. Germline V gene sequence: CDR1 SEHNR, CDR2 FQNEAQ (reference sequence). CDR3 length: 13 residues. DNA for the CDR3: TGTGCCAGCAGCTTAGTGGGGGAAGAGACCCAGTACTAC. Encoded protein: CASSLVGEETQYY.

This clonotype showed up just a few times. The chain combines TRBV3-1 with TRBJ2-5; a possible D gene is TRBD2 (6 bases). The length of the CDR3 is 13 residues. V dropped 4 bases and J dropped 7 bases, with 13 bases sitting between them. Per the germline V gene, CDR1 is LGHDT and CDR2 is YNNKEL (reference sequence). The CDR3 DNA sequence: TGTGCCAGCAGCCCATGGGACGGGGGGACCCAGTACTTC. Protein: CASSPWDGGTQYF.

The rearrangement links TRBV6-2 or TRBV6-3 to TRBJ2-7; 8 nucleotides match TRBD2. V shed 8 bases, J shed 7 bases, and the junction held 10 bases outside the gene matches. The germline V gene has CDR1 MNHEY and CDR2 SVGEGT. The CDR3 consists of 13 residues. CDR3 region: CASGGLDVYEQYF. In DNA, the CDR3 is TGTGCCAGCGGGGGACTAGATGTTTATGAGCAGTACTTC.

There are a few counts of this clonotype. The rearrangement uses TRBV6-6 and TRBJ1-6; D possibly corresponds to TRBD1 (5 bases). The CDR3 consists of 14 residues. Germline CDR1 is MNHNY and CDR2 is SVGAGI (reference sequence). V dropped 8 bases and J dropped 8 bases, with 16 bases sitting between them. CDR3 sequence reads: CASQLQGLDSPLHF. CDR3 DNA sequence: TGTGCCAGCCAACTTCAGGGATTGGATTCACCCCTCCACTTT.

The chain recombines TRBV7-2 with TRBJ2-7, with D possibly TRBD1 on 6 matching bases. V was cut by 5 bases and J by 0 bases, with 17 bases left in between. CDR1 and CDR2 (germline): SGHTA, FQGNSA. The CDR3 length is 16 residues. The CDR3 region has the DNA TGTGCCAGCAGCCTAGGGGGAATCTCCAGCTCCTACGAGCAGTACTTC. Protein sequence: CASSLGGISSSYEQYF.

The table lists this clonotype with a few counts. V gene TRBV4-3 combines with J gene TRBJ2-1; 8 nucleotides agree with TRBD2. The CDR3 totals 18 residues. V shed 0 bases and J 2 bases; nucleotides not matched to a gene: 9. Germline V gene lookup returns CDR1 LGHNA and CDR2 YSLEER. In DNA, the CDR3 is TGCGCCAGCAGCCAAGAAAGTATGCGGGGGGCCGCCTACAATGAGCAGTTCTTC. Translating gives CASSQESMRGAAYNEQFF.

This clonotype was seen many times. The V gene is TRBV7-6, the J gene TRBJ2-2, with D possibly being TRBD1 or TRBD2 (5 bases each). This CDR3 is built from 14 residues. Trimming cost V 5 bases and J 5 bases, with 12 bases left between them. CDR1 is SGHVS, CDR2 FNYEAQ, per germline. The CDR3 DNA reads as TGTGCCAGCAGCCCAGGGACGGTTACCGGGGAGCTGTTTTTT. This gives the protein CASSPGTVTGELFF.

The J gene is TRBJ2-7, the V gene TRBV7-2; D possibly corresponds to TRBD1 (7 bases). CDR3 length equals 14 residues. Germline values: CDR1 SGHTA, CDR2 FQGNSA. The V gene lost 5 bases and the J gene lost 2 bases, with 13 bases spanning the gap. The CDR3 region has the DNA TGTGCCAGCAGCCGTCAGGGGGGTCCCTACGAGCAGTACGTC. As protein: CASSRQGGPYEQYV.